This T cell receptor beta chain was observed in a study of control samples from healthy donors and cancer patients. This CDR3 spans 13 amino acids. V shed 3 bases and J shed 3 bases, with 7 bases lying between them. Germline CDR1 LGHDT, CDR2 YNNKEL (reference sequence). The method was immunoSEQ multiplex PCR; TCRdb's version includes in-frame clones alone and lacks a portion of them. The data hold about 180,000 clones, with more than 90% observed a single time. The sample taken for sequencing was blood. V and J are TRBV3-1 (or the pseudogene TRBV3-2) and TRBJ2-3; D not resolved. This clonotype was obtained from a man aged 25-45 years in good health. The CDR3 here is CASSQSVTDTQYF. The CDR3 DNA reads TGTGCCAGCAGCCAGTCGGTTACAGATACGCAGTATTTT.